The subject of this entry is one T cell receptor (beta chain). The entry originates in a study of shared clonotypes between healthy human individuals. Study summary: The donors, a couple of women and a few men, were aged 18 to 49. Researchers assigned three CD4 naive, three CD4 memory, two CD8 naive and one CD8 memory plate to each donor.

The donor population consisted of healthy HIV-negative adults with no recent acute infections or vaccinations. Each sample came from a Caucasian adult donor living in Nashville, Tennessee. The CDR3 has 15 residues. Trimming pared 6 bases from V and 1 base from J, leaving 12 bases between. Germline V gene sequence: CDR1 SNHLY, CDR2 FYNNEI. Generated by immunoSEQ multiplex PCR, the TCRdb table keeps only in-frame clones and is missing some. Found here are about 1 million clones, around 76% of them singletons; the top ten hold about 1.5%. Source material: memory CD4+ T cells sorted from blood. Indicated subset: CD45RA-negative fraction. The clonotype comes from a man aged 18-30 years in good health. This chain links TRBV2 with TRBJ2-2, with D perhaps matching TRBD2 (6 bases). The DNA for the CDR3 is TGTGCCAGCAGAACGCGTAGCGGGAACACCGGGGAGCTGTTTTTT. This gives the protein CASRTRSGNTGELFF.